The entry below describes one T cell receptor (beta chain). The sample originates from a study of blood T cell repertoires in COVID-19. The data were produced by immunoSEQ multiplex PCR, yet TCRdb's version contains in-frame clones alone and is incomplete. Here the sample spans around 180,000 clones, about 77% being singletons. The germline V gene has CDR1 SEHNR and CDR2 FQNEAQ (reference sequence). The CDR3 covers 13 residues. V gave up 5 bases and J gave up 7 bases; unmatched junction bases: 4. All enrollees were about 18 to 100 years old and from around 25 US areas. Cohort placement rested on clinical history that participants reported themselves.

V is TRBV7-9 and J is TRBJ2-2, with 7 positions matching TRBD1. This sequence originates from a woman aged 45 to 65 with acute COVID-19. Material: PBMCs or T cells enriched from blood (not recorded which). The CDR3 DNA follows: TGTGCCAGCAGCGGCAGGGGGATCGGGGAGCTGTTTTTT. Its protein product is CASSGRGIGELFF.